The 21 T cell receptor beta chains reported below all come from one sample, sequenced in a study of blood T cell repertoires in COVID-19. Profiling relied on immunoSEQ multiplex PCR, and the TCRdb table lists in-frame clones only, not all of them. There are about 200,000 clones in the sample; roughly 92% occur only once, and 0.6% to 0.9% lies in the top ten. Sequencing was carried out using peripheral blood. The receptors stem from a man aged 25-45 years with COVID-19, enrolled during active disease.

The chain has TRBV7-6 and TRBJ1-1; 8 bases are shared with TRBD1. The V gene end was trimmed by 5 bases and the J gene end by 4 bases; junction bases not matched to a gene: 15. The CDR3 runs 17 residues. Germline V CDR1 and CDR2: SGHVS, FNYEAQ. The CDR3: CASSPMTGDGLGTEAFF. CDR3 nucleotides: TGTGCCAGCAGCCCCATGACAGGGGATGGGTTGGGCACTGAAGCTTTCTTT. Complete variable domain (other parts from reference TRBV7-6 and TRBJ1-1): GAGVSQSPRYKVTKRGQDVALRCDPISGHVSLYWYRQALGQGPEFLTYFNYEAQQDKSGLPNDRFSAERPEGSISTLTIQRTEQRDSAMYRCASSPMTGDGLGTEAFFGQGTRLTVV.

V gene TRBV7-3 combines with J gene TRBJ1-1, with TRBD1 matching over 7 bases. Germline CDR1 and CDR2: SGHTA and FQGTGA. The CDR3 loop spans 13 amino acids. The J segment lost 6 bases and the V segment lost 4 bases, leaving 5 bases of the junction unmatched. The CDR3 nucleotides read TGTGCCAGCAGCTCACGACAGGGCTCTGAAGCTTTCTTT. Translation gives CASSSRQGSEAFF.

This clone showed up just once. V is TRBV14 and J is TRBJ2-4, with unresolved D. In germline, CDR1 is SGHDN, CDR2 FVKESK. The CDR3 is made up of 14 amino acids. The ends were cut back, 4 bases at V and 0 bases at J, with 7 bases in the middle. CDR3 nucleotides: TGTGCCAGCAGCCTTCGACAAGCCAAAAACATTCAGTACTTC. Translation: CASSLRQAKNIQYF.

The J gene is TRBJ1-1, the V gene TRBV5-1; TRBD1 matches at 8 bases. The CDR3 is 13 residues long. Looked up from germline, CDR1 is SGHRS and CDR2 is YFSETQ. V dropped 9 bases and J dropped 1; count of bases not matched to a gene: 5. The CDR3 sequence is CATRQGTNTEAFF. CDR3 bases: TGCGCCACCAGACAGGGGACGAACACTGAAGCTTTCTTT.

This rearrangement joins TRBV13 to TRBJ1-5; 9 bases agree with TRBD1. The trim removed 5 bases at V and 7 bases at J, leaving 9 bases unmatched. This CDR3 contains 15 residues. Looked up from germline, CDR1 is PRHDT and CDR2 is FYEKMQ (reference sequence). The CDR3: CASSPGQGTGQPQHF. CDR3 in DNA: TGTGCCAGCAGCCCCGGACAGGGGACGGGGCAGCCCCAGCATTTT.

The genes are TRBV24-1 and TRBJ2-3; D perhaps matches TRBD1 (5 bases). V was trimmed by 3 bases and J by 0 bases, leaving 9 bases between them. Germline assignment: CDR1 KGHDR and CDR2 SFDVKD. The CDR3 has 15 amino acids. The chain's CDR3 is CATSDHGASTDTQYF. The CDR3 bases are TGTGCCACCAGTGATCATGGGGCTAGCACAGATACGCAGTATTTT.

The chain links TRBV5-4 to TRBJ2-3; TRBD2 aligns across 8 bases. Trimming removed 5 bases from V and 0 bases from J; junction bases left unmatched: 5. This CDR3 comprises 15 residues. Germline assignment: CDR1 SGHNT and CDR2 YYREEE (reference sequence). The chain's CDR3 is CASSISGVSTDTQYF. Written as DNA, the CDR3 is TGTGCCAGCAGTATTAGCGGGGTGAGCACAGATACGCAGTATTTT.

The chain employs TRBV5-4 and TRBJ1-1; 7 nucleotides line up with TRBD1. Per germline, CDR1 SGHNT and CDR2 YYREEE (reference sequence). V gave up 2 bases and J gave up 3 bases; unmatched junction bases: 4. This CDR3 comprises 14 residues. In nucleotides, the CDR3 is TGTGCCAGCAGCTTTGCCCAGGGGGACACTGAAGCTTTCTTT. This codes for CASSFAQGDTEAFF.

V and J are TRBV7-2 and TRBJ1-1; D is ambiguous. The CDR3 consists of 13 residues. V gave up 5 bases and J gave up 3 bases, with 10 bases separating them. Looked up from germline, CDR1 is SGHTA and CDR2 is FQGNSA. The CDR3: CASSREPHTEAFF. CDR3 nucleotide sequence: TGTGCCAGCAGCAGGGAGCCCCACACTGAAGCTTTCTTT.

This clone was recorded a few times. The V gene is TRBV5-4, the J gene TRBJ2-5; D perhaps matches TRBD2 (6 bases). With 4 bases removed from V and 0 bases from J, the gap between germline ends came to 10 bases. Germline CDR1 SGHNT, CDR2 YYREEE (reference sequence). The CDR3 spans 14 residues. The CDR3 bases are TGTGCCAGCAGCCGACGGGACTACCAAGAGACCCAGTACTTC. Amino acids: CASSRRDYQETQYF.

V gene TRBV13 combines with J gene TRBJ2-3; 7 bases match TRBD1. The CDR3 has 15 residues. Germline V gene data show CDR1 as PRHDT and CDR2 as FYEKMQ (reference sequence). The trim removed 5 bases at V and 2 bases at J, leaving 7 bases unmatched. The CDR3: CASSDRDSFTDTQYF. The CDR3 DNA reads as TGTGCCAGCAGCGACCGGGACAGCTTCACAGATACGCAGTATTTT.

The chain carries TRBV9 and TRBJ1-1, with D possibly TRBD1 on 5 matching bases. Germline V gene lookup returns CDR1 SGDLS and CDR2 YYNGEE. The CDR3 is made up of 15 amino acids. V lost 4 bases, J lost 5 bases, and 18 bases lay in between. CDR3 in DNA: TGTGCCAGCAGCCCCGACCGCGGGGCATGGACTGAAGCTTTCTTT. Its protein product is CASSPDRGAWTEAFF.

V is TRBV9 and J is TRBJ2-5; 8 bases agree with TRBD2. Germline V gives CDR1 SGDLS, CDR2 YYNGEE. The CDR3 runs to 14 residues. With V trimmed by 3 bases and J by 5 bases, 6 bases remained unmatched. CDR3 DNA: TGTGCCAGCAGCGGTTTAGCGGGGAGGGAGACCCAGTACTTC. Translation gives CASSGLAGRETQYF.

The chain couples TRBV9 to TRBJ1-1; tentative D call: TRBD1 (5 bases). This CDR3 has 15 amino acids. V was shortened by 0 bases and J by 1 base, with 10 bases between the two germline ends. Germline values: CDR1 SGDLS, CDR2 YYNGEE. The CDR3 DNA is TGTGCCAGCAGCGTAGGCGGGGGAACGAACACTGAAGCTTTCTTT. Amino acid sequence: CASSVGGGTNTEAFF.

The J gene is TRBJ2-7, the V gene TRBV28, with D unclear. Trimming stripped 5 bases from V and 0 bases from J, with 5 bases between. Germline V lookup: CDR1 MDHEN, CDR2 SYDVKM. This CDR3 spans 12 amino acids. CDR3 DNA: TGTGCCAGCAGTCCCATCTCCTACGAGCAGTACTTC. This codes for CASSPISYEQYF.

This chain uses TRBV5-4 with TRBJ2-1; D gene unclear. The ends were cut back, 6 bases at V and 0 bases at J, with 13 bases in the middle. Per germline, CDR1 SGHNT and CDR2 YYREEE (reference sequence). The CDR3 has 15 residues. The CDR3: CASTETLSSYNEQFF. Here the CDR3 DNA reads TGTGCCAGCACCGAGACTCTTAGCTCCTACAATGAGCAGTTCTTC. Based on the CDR3 plus reference TRBV5-4 and TRBJ2-1, the full variable domain is ETGVTQSPTHLIKTRGQQVTLRCSSQSGHNTVSWYQQALGQGPQFIFQYYREEENGRGNFPPRFSGLQFPNYSSELNVNALELDDSALYLCASTETLSSYNEQFFGPGTRLTVL.

The chain joins TRBV20-1 to TRBJ2-7, with D uncertain. V lost 3 bases and J lost 4, with 7 bases in between. The CDR3 runs 11 residues. CDR1 and CDR2 (germline): DFQATT, SNEGSKA (reference sequence). The CDR3 DNA reads as TGCAGTGCTAGGGAGTATTACGAGCAGTACTTC. It is translated as CSAREYYEQYF.

The chain joins TRBV19 to TRBJ2-1, with 8 bases fitting TRBD2. Losses at the gene ends were 3 bases for V and 4 bases for J; bases not matched to a gene: 5. The CDR3 extends over 15 amino acids. The germline V gene has CDR1 LNHDA and CDR2 SQIVND (reference sequence). The CDR3 spells CASSIVLAGYNEQFF. CDR3 sequence (DNA): TGTGCCAGTAGTATTGTGCTAGCGGGTTACAATGAGCAGTTCTTC.

This chain joins TRBV10-3 and TRBJ2-7, with TRBD2 matching over 7 bases. This CDR3 is built from 12 residues. With V trimmed by 6 bases and J by 3 bases, 2 bases remained unmatched. Germline CDR1 reads ENHRY; CDR2 reads SYGVKD. CDR3 loop: CAIRGDYYEQYF. The CDR3 nucleotides read TGTGCCATCAGGGGGGACTACTACGAGCAGTACTTC.

This sequence joins TRBV20-1 and TRBJ1-2; the D gene is possibly TRBD1 (5 bases). V was cut by 3 bases and J by 4 bases, with 15 bases left in between. This CDR3 is built from 14 residues. Germline-derived CDR1 and CDR2 are DFQATT and SNEGSKA (reference sequence). The CDR3 DNA reads TGCAGTGCTAGTCCTACAGGTTTTATCTATGGCTACACCTTC. Residues: CSASPTGFIYGYTF.

The chain recombines TRBV4-1 with TRBJ1-2; 7 positions match TRBD1. Germline V gene sequence: CDR1 MGHRA, CDR2 YSYEKL. V gave up 4 bases and J gave up 4 bases; unmatched junction bases: 3. This CDR3 has 13 residues. The CDR3 here is CASSPTGLYGYTF. CDR3 sequence (DNA): TGCGCCAGCAGCCCGACAGGGCTCTATGGCTACACCTTC.